This TCR beta chain was sequenced during a study of T-cell reconstitution after alpha-beta-depleted transplantation in children. Preparation of the TCRbeta library used unique molecular identifiers. TCRdb redid the calling of the PCR reads with MiXCR, one entry per CDR3 protein. The table lists about 290,000 distinct CDR3 sequences, around 9.1% of them singletons, with over 6% in the top ten. This clonotype was detected many times. Germline CDR1 LNHDA, CDR2 SQIVND (reference sequence). V gave up 5 bases and J gave up 0 bases, with 16 bases separating them. This CDR3 has 16 amino acids. Sequencing was performed on PBMCs, taken before TCRalphabeta/CD19-depleted stem cell transplant. This chain connects TRBV19 to TRBJ2-5; D possibly corresponds to TRBD2 (6 bases). This receptor was identified in a boy under three years old with acute myeloid leukemia, due to receive a stem cell transplant. Here the CDR3 DNA reads TGTGCCAGTAGTCCTAAGGGAGGTTATTACCAAGAGACCCAGTACTTC. It is translated as CASSPKGGYYQETQYF.